The source of this TCR beta chain is a study of CD8 T cells in ankylosing spondylitis. Broader study findings: The authors found the disease-linked clones to be CD8+ and relatively rare in peripheral blood. The clones that were linked to disease were reported to be significantly enriched in matched synovial fluid samples from ankylosing spondylitis patients. Reactive arthritis synovial fluid and blood previously showed some of these motif variants.

Library preparation for TCR beta used quantitative 5'-RACE with molecular barcodes. TCRdb re-called the 5' RACE reads through MiXCR, storing one row per CDR3 protein. The repertoire holds 150,000 to 250,000 distinct CDR3 sequences, 9.5% to 15% seen once, with about 15% in the top ten. In its sample, this clonotype was seen many times. Its specificity is not known. V trimming: 3 bases; J trimming: 5 bases; junction bases outside the gene matches: 6. The CDR3 consists of 14 residues. Germline V CDR1 and CDR2: MNHEY, SMNVEV (reference sequence). This TCR was sampled from a male donor with ankylosing spondylitis or in good health (not recorded which). J is TRBJ1-1 and V is TRBV27; TRBD1 matches at 7 bases. Sequencing input: blood, either unsorted or a sorted T cell fraction (not recorded which). For the CDR3, the DNA is TGTGCCAGCAGTTTTGGTAGGGGGCGGACTGAAGCTTTCTTT. Translation gives CASSFGRGRTEAFF.